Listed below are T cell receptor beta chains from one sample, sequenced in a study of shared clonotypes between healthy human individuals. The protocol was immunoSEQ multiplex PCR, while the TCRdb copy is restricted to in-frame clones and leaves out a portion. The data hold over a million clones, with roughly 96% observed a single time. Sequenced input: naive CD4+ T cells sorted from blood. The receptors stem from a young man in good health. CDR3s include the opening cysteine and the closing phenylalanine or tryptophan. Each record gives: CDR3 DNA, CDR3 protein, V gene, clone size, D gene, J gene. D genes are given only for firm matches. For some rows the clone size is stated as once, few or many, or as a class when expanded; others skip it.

CDR3nt: TGCGCCAGCAGCCAAGATCTGAGAGCCACCGGGGAGCTGTTTTTT
CDR3aa: CASSQDLRATGELFF
v_gene: TRBV4-3
abundance: .
d_gene: .
j_gene: TRBJ2-2

CDR3nt: TGTGCCAGCAGCGTGACACCTAACTATGGCTACACCTTC
CDR3aa: CASSVTPNYGYTF
v_gene: TRBV5-8
abundance: .
d_gene: .
j_gene: TRBJ1-2

CDR3nt: TGTGCCAGCAAGATGGATTTAGGACAGAACGGTGAAGCTTTCTTT
CDR3aa: CASKMDLGQNGEAFF
v_gene: TRBV28
abundance: .
d_gene: .
j_gene: TRBJ1-1

CDR3nt: TGCGCCAGCAGCTTGTCGGGGCCTTCCGGGGAGCTGTTTTTT
CDR3aa: CASSLSGPSGELFF
v_gene: TRBV5-1
abundance: .
d_gene: .
j_gene: TRBJ2-2

CDR3nt: TGTGCCAGCAGCTTGCGCGGGAGGAGGTATAATGAGCAGTTCTTC
CDR3aa: CASSLRGRRYNEQFF
v_gene: TRBV5-6
abundance: .
d_gene: TRBD2
j_gene: TRBJ2-1

CDR3nt: TGTGCCAGCAGCTTCCGCCAGACTAGCGGGAGTTGGGATGAGCAGTTCTTC
CDR3aa: CASSFRQTSGSWDEQFF
v_gene: TRBV13
abundance: .
d_gene: TRBD2
j_gene: TRBJ2-1

CDR3nt: TGTGCCAGCAGCTCCAAATCAGGCAGCCCGTACGAGCAGTACTTC
CDR3aa: CASSSKSGSPYEQYF
v_gene: TRBV7-2
abundance: .
d_gene: .
j_gene: TRBJ2-7

CDR3nt: TGTGCCAGCCAACCCCGGGTTGACGGGGAGCTGTTTTTT
CDR3aa: CASQPRVDGELFF
v_gene: TRBV28
abundance: .
d_gene: .
j_gene: TRBJ2-2

CDR3nt: TGTGCCAGCAGCTTGATCACAGGGAATAGCAATCAGCCCCAGCATTTT
CDR3aa: CASSLITGNSNQPQHF
v_gene: TRBV5-8
abundance: .
d_gene: .
j_gene: TRBJ1-5

CDR3nt: TGCGCCAGCAGCCAGCAGGGGGTATCCAAAAACATTCAGTACTTC
CDR3aa: CASSQQGVSKNIQYF
v_gene: TRBV4-1
abundance: .
d_gene: TRBD1
j_gene: TRBJ2-4

CDR3nt: TGTGCCAGCAGCGTAGGACTAGCGGGAGGATCGCAAGAGACCCAGTACTTC
CDR3aa: CASSVGLAGGSQETQYF
v_gene: TRBV9
abundance: once
d_gene: TRBD2
j_gene: TRBJ2-5

CDR3nt: TGTGCCAGCAGCTTAGTAGCCCTGGCCGGGGACAGGCCCTACGAGCAGTACTTC
CDR3aa: CASSLVALAGDRPYEQYF
v_gene: TRBV11-2
abundance: .
d_gene: TRBD1
j_gene: TRBJ2-7

CDR3nt: TGTGCCAGCACCCGAAGGAGCGGTTACTCCTACAATGAGCAGTTCTTC
CDR3aa: CASTRRSGYSYNEQFF
v_gene: TRBV27
abundance: .
d_gene: .
j_gene: TRBJ2-1

CDR3nt: TGCGCCAGCAGCCAACTCCCTGGCTACGAGCAGTACTTC
CDR3aa: CASSQLPGYEQYF
v_gene: TRBV4-3
abundance: .
d_gene: .
j_gene: TRBJ2-7

CDR3nt: TGTGCCAGCAGCGCCCGACCCGGGACTAGCCAAGATACGCAGTATTTT
CDR3aa: CASSARPGTSQDTQYF
v_gene: TRBV9
abundance: .
d_gene: TRBD2
j_gene: TRBJ2-3

CDR3nt: TGCGCCAGCAGCCTCGGACTAGCGGGATCCTACGAGCAGTACTTC
CDR3aa: CASSLGLAGSYEQYF
v_gene: TRBV5-1
abundance: .
d_gene: TRBD2
j_gene: TRBJ2-7

CDR3nt: TGTGCCATCAGATCGGGGACACACGAGCAGTACTTC
CDR3aa: CAIRSGTHEQYF
v_gene: TRBV10-3
abundance: .
d_gene: .
j_gene: TRBJ2-7

CDR3nt: TGCGCCAGCAGCCCGGGGACAGGAACTGGCGAGCAGTACTTC
CDR3aa: CASSPGTGTGEQYF
v_gene: TRBV5-1
abundance: .
d_gene: TRBD1
j_gene: TRBJ2-7

CDR3nt: TGTGCCAGCAGCTTAGGGACAGGGGTTTACGAGCAGTACTTC
CDR3aa: CASSLGTGVYEQYF
v_gene: TRBV7-9
abundance: .
d_gene: TRBD1
j_gene: TRBJ2-7